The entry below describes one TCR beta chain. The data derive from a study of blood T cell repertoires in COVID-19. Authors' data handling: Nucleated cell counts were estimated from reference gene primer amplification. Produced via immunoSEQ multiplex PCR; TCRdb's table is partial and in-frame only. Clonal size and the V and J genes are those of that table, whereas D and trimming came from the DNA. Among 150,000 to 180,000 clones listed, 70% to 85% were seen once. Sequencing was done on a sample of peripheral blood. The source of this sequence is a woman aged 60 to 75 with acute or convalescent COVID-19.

DNA for the CDR3: TGTGCCAGCAGCCACTGGATCGGTAGGGACAGGGTGAATTCGGCGGTTGGCTACACCTTC. Protein product: CASSHWIGRDRVNSAVGYTF. V usage is TRBV3-1 (or the pseudogene TRBV3-2) and J usage is TRBJ1-2, with TRBD1 matching 9 bases. Unmatched junction bases numbered 24, after V lost 3 bases and J lost 7 bases. This CDR3 is 20 amino acids long. Per the germline V gene, CDR1 is LGHDT and CDR2 is YNNKEL (reference sequence).